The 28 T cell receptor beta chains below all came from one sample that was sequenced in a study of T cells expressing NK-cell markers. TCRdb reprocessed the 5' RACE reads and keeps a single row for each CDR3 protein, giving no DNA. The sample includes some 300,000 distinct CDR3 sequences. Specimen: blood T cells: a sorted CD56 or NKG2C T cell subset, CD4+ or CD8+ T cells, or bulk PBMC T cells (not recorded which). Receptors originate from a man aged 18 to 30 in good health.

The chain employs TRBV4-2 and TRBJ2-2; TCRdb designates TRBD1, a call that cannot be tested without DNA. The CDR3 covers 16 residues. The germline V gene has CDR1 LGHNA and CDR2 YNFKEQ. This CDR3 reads CASSQTGAANTGELFF.

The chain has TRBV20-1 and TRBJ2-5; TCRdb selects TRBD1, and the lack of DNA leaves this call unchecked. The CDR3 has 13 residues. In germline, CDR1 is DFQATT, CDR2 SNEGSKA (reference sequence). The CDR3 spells CSAREGATPAQYF.

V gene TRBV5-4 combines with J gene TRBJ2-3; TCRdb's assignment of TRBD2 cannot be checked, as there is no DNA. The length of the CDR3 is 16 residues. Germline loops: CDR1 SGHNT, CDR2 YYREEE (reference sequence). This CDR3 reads CASSLVAGGPGDTQYF.

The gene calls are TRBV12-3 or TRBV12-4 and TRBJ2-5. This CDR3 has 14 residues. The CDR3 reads CASSSWRPEETQYF.

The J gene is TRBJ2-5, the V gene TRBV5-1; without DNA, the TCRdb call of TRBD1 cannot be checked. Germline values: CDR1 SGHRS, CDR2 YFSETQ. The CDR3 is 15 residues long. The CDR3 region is CASSLGRGLGETQYF.

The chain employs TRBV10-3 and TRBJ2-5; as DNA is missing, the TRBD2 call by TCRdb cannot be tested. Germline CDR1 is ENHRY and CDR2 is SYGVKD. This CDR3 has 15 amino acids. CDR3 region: CAISRTSAVQETQYF.

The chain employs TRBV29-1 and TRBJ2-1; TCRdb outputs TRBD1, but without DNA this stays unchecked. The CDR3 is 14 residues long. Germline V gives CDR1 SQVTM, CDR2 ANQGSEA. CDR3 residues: CSTYTGSWGNEQFF.

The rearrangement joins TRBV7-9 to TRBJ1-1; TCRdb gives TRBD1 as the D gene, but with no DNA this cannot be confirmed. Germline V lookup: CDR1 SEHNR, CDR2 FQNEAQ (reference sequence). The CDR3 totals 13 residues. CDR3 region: CASSLAGQGEAFF.

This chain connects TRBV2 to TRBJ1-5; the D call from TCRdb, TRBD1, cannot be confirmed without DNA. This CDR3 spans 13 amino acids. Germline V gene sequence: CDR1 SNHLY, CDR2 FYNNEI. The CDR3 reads CASRGGVDQPQHF.

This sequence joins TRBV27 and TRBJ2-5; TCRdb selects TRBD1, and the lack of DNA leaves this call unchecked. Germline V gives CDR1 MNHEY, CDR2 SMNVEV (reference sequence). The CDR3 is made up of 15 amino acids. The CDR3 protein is CASSLSWGLDETQYF.

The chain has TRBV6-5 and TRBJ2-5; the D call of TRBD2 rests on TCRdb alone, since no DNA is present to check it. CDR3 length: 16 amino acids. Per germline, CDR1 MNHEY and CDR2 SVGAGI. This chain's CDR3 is CASSYSGLAGGETQYF.

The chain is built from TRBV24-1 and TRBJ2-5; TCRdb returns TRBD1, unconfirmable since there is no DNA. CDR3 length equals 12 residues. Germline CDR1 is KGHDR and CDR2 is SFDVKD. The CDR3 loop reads CATSDRGITQYF.

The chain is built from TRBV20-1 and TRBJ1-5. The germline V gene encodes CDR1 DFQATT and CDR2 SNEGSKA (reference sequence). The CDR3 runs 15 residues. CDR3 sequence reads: CSARDPLYSNQPQHF.

The CDR3 region is CSASRDRVDTGELFF. The rearrangement joins TRBV20-1 to TRBJ2-2; TCRdb's D call of TRBD1 is untestable without DNA. The CDR3 consists of 15 residues. The germline V gene encodes CDR1 DFQATT and CDR2 SNEGSKA (reference sequence).

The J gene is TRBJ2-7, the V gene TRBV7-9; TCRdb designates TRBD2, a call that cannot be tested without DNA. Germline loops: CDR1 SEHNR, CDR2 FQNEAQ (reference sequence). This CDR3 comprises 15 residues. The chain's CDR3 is CASSLEGRSSYEQYF.

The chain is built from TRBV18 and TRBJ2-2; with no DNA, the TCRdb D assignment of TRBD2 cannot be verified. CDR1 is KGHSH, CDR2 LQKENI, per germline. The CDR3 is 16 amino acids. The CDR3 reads CASSTFAGTNTGELFF.

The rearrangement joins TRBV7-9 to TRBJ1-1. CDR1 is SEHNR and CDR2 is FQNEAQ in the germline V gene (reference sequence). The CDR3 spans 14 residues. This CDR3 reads CASSTHTMNTEAFF.

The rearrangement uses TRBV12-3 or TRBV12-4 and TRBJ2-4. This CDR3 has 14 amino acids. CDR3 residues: CASSPRGLKNIQYF.

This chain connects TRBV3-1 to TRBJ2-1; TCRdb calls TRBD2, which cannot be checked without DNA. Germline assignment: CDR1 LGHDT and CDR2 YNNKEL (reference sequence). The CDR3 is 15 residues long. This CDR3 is CASSQGGLAGYEQFF.

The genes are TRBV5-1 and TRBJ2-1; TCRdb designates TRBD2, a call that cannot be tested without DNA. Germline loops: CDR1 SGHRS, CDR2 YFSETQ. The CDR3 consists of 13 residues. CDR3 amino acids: CASSRAGGSEQFF.

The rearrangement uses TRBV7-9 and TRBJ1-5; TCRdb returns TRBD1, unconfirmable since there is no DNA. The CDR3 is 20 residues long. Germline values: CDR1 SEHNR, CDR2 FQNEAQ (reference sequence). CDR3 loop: CASSNRRPGQGGYSNQPQHF.

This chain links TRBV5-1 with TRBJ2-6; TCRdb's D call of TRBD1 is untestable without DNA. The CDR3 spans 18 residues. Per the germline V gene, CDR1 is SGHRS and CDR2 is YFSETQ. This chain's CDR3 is CASSPWTGLTSGANVLTF.

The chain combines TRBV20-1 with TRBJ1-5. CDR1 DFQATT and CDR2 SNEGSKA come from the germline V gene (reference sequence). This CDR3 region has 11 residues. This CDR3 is CSASTNQPQHF.

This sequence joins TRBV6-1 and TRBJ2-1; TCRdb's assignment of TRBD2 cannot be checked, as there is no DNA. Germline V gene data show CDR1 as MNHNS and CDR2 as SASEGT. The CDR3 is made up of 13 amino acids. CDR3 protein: CASILRAWDEQFF.

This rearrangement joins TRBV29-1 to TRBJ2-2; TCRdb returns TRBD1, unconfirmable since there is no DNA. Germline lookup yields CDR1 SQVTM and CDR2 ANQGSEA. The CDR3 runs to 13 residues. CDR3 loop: CSVGQGASGELFF.

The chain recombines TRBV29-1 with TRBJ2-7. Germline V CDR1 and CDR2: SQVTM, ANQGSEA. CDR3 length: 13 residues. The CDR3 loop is CSVVINLLGEQYF.

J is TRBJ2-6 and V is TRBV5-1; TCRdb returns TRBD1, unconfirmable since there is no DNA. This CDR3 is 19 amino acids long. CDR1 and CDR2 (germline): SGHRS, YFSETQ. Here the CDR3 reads CASSLVGDRVLPGANVLTF.

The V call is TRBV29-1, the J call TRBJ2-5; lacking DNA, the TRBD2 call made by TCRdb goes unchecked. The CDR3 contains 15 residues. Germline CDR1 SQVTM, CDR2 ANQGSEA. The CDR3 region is CSVARPDGPQETQYF.